What follows are 5 T cell receptor beta chains derived from one specimen sequenced in a study of CD8 T cells in ankylosing spondylitis. The study's findings and limits: Several highly homologous variants formed a TCR beta motif that appeared characteristic of ankylosing spondylitis blood.

No antigen is known for these receptors. TCRdb re-analysed the 5' RACE reads in MiXCR, keeping a single row per CDR3 protein. The repertoire includes a few hundred thousand distinct CDR3 sequences, over 9.5% of them detected once, and 6.8% sits in the top ten. Sequenced material: blood, either unsorted or a sorted T cell fraction (not recorded which). The receptors originated from a male donor with ankylosing spondylitis.

This clonotype occurred a few times. The chain couples TRBV2 to TRBJ1-4; D might be TRBD1 (6 bases). V lost 6 bases and J lost 8, with 16 bases in between. The length of the CDR3 is 14 residues. CDR1 and CDR2 (germline): SNHLY, FYNNEI. The CDR3 here is CASRGGGAGEKLFF. DNA for the CDR3: TGTGCCAGCAGAGGAGGGGGGGCTGGGGAAAAACTGTTTTTT.

V and J are TRBV28 and TRBJ2-5; 15 positions match TRBD2. CDR1 and CDR2 from the germline V gene are MDHEN and SYDVKM. The ends lost 6 bases at V and 6 bases at J; junction bases unmatched: 5. The CDR3 consists of 15 residues. Written as DNA, the CDR3 is TGTGCCAGCAGCCAAGGGACTAGCGGGAGGCAGACCCAGTACTTC. Amino acid sequence: CASSQGTSGRQTQYF.

J is TRBJ2-5 and V is TRBV6-5; TRBD2 might be the D (6 bases). Germline V lookup: CDR1 MNHEY, CDR2 SVGAGI. The CDR3 is 15 amino acids. V was cut by 2 bases and J by 2 bases, with 12 bases left in between. The CDR3: CASSYLGTEQETQYF. The CDR3 coding sequence is TGTGCCAGCAGTTACCTCGGGACTGAACAAGAGACCCAGTACTTC.

In this sample, this clonotype turned up a few times. The chain recombines TRBV3-1 with TRBJ2-7; D gene uncertain. Between the trimmed V and J ends, which lost 0 bases and 8 bases, there was a span of 5 bases. CDR1 is LGHDT, CDR2 YNNKEL, per germline (reference sequence). The CDR3 covers 11 residues. The CDR3 here is CASSQDLQQYF. Written as DNA, the CDR3 is TGTGCCAGCAGCCAAGATTTGCAGCAGTACTTC.

This clonotype was recorded a few times. The chain has TRBV7-9 and TRBJ1-1, with D perhaps matching TRBD1 (5 bases). CDR3 length equals 12 residues. Germline V gene lookup returns CDR1 SEHNR and CDR2 FQNEAQ (reference sequence). V lost 1 base to trimming and J lost 8 bases, with 8 bases between them. CDR3 amino acids: CASSLGQLEAFF. The CDR3 coding sequence is TGTGCCAGCAGCTTAGGACAGCTAGAAGCTTTCTTT. Variable domain in full (rest from reference TRBV7-9 and TRBJ1-1): DTGVSQNPRHKITKRGQNVTFRCDPISEHNRLYWYRQTLGQGPEFLTYFQNEAQLEKSRLLSDRFSAERPKGSFSTLEIQRTEQGDSAMYLCASSLGQLEAFFGQGTRLTVV.